What follows are 17 T cell receptor beta chains derived from one specimen sequenced in a study of human T cells and chemical hapten exposure. The time point denotes: pre-sensitization, week 0. This sample's treatment: therapeutic diphenylcyclopropenone sensitization with weekly scalp DPC. TCRdb analysed the RACE reads with MiXCR anew, one entry per CDR3 protein. This table has 85,000 to 100,000 distinct CDR3 sequences, about a tenth appearing once. The material sequenced was whole blood, taken in connection with sensitization to the hapten diphenylcyclopropenone (DPC). The source of these receptors is a woman aged 60 to 75 with alopecia areata. Some clones in this sample may be carry-over from other donors' samples.

This clonotype was counted at least ten times. This chain connects TRBV19 to TRBJ1-5; D is uncertain. The CDR3 spans 13 residues. Trimming removed 1 base from V and 4 bases from J, with 5 bases in between. Germline-derived CDR1 and CDR2 are LNHDA and SQIVND (reference sequence). This CDR3 is CASSIAVNQPQHF. The CDR3 coding sequence is TGTGCCAGTAGTATAGCGGTAAATCAGCCCCAGCATTTT.

This clonotype was counted ten times or more. As DNA, the CDR3 is TGTGCCAGCAGACGAACCGGGGCTAGCACAGATACGCAGTATTTT. Protein: CASRRTGASTDTQYF. The genes are TRBV14 and TRBJ2-3; either TRBD1 or TRBD2 may supply D (5 bases each). Trimming took 6 bases from V and 0 from J, leaving 13 bases between them. The CDR3 loop spans 15 amino acids. The germline CDR1 and CDR2 sequences are SGHDN and FVKESK.

J is TRBJ2-2 and V is TRBV19; 7 bases fit TRBD1. Germline V CDR1 and CDR2: LNHDA, SQIVND (reference sequence). This CDR3 spans 13 amino acids. V trimming: 3 bases; J trimming: 5 bases; junction bases outside the gene matches: 0. The CDR3 protein is CASSIRGTGELFF. The CDR3, as DNA: TGTGCCAGTAGTATCAGGGGGACCGGGGAGCTGTTTTTT.

The table lists this clonotype with a few counts. DNA for the CDR3: TGTGCCAGCAGACCAGGACTAGCGGGGGTCAATGAGCAGTTCTTC. It codes for CASRPGLAGVNEQFF. The chain combines TRBV7-9 with TRBJ2-1; 13 nucleotides align to TRBD2. The junction had 5 bases not matched to a gene; V was cut back by 6 bases and J by 6 bases. Germline CDR1 and CDR2: SEHNR and FQNEAQ (reference sequence). This CDR3 is 15 amino acids long.

This clonotype turned up a few times. The V gene is TRBV10-3, the J gene TRBJ2-5; 12 bases map to TRBD2. Germline assignment: CDR1 ENHRY and CDR2 SYGVKD. This CDR3 spans 16 amino acids. V shed 2 bases and J 2 bases; nucleotides not matched to a gene: 3. The CDR3: CAISEGTSGGQETQYF. CDR3 DNA sequence: TGTGCCATCAGTGAGGGAACTAGCGGGGGGCAAGAGACCCAGTACTTC.

At least ten counts were recorded for this clonotype. The chain combines TRBV5-1 with TRBJ1-2; a possible D gene is TRBD1 (5 bases). Germline V lookup: CDR1 SGHRS, CDR2 YFSETQ. The germline V and J ends were trimmed by 6 bases and 2 bases, with 11 bases remaining between them. CDR3 size: 13 residues. The CDR3: CASTDGANYGYTF. The DNA of the CDR3 is TGCGCCAGCACTGACGGGGCGAACTATGGCTACACCTTC.

The rearrangement links TRBV18 to TRBJ2-1, with TRBD2 identical over 7 bases. The CDR3 is 15 residues long. V lost 2 bases and J lost 2; bases outside the gene matches: 3. Germline-derived CDR1 and CDR2 are KGHSH and LQKENI. The CDR3 bases are TGTGCCAGCTCACCATTAGCGGGCCCCTACAATGAGCAGTTCTTC. Translation gives CASSPLAGPYNEQFF.

This clonotype was detected many times. Here the CDR3 reads CASSFPGLNTEAFF. As DNA, the CDR3 is TGTGCCAGCAGTTTTCCCGGATTGAACACTGAAGCTTTCTTT. The J gene is TRBJ1-1, the V gene TRBV12-3 or TRBV12-4; D call uncertain. This CDR3 is 14 amino acids long. V was trimmed by 3 bases and J by 0 bases, leaving 8 bases between them.

This clonotype was observed at least ten times. The V and J genes are TRBV6-5 and TRBJ1-2, with D unresolved. The V end lost 3 bases, the J end lost 0 bases, and 14 bases lay between the germline ends. Germline-derived CDR1 and CDR2 are MNHEY and SVGAGI. The CDR3 spans 16 residues. The CDR3, as DNA: TGTGCCAGCAGTTATTCCCAAACCGGGTCTAACTATGGCTACACCTTC. It encodes CASSYSQTGSNYGYTF.

The V gene is TRBV5-1, the J gene TRBJ2-7; D not certain. In germline, CDR1 is SGHRS, CDR2 YFSETQ. V was pared by 7 bases and J by 2 bases, with 19 bases between. CDR3 length: 15 amino acids. The CDR3 here is CASGPAIQRAYEQYF. DNA of the CDR3: TGCGCCAGCGGCCCGGCCATACAACGAGCCTACGAGCAGTACTTC.

This clonotype was counted ten times or more. This chain joins TRBV5-1 and TRBJ1-5, with D possibly TRBD1 on 5 matching bases. CDR1 and CDR2 (germline): SGHRS, YFSETQ. The CDR3 length is 15 residues. Trimming left V 4 bases short and J 0 bases short, with 11 bases between. CDR3 sequence reads: CASSLRGDSNQPQHF. Written as DNA, the CDR3 is TGCGCCAGCAGCCTTAGGGGCGATAGCAATCAGCCCCAGCATTTT.

The J gene is TRBJ2-5, the V gene TRBV7-2; D unclear. The V end lost 2 bases, the J end lost 7 bases, and 17 bases lay between the germline ends. The CDR3 has 15 residues. Germline V gives CDR1 SGHTA, CDR2 FQGNSA. The DNA of the CDR3 is TGTGCCAGCAGCTTAAATCAGGCAGCTGTCGGGACCCAGTACTTC. It translates to CASSLNQAAVGTQYF. Complete variable domain (other parts from reference TRBV7-2 and TRBJ2-5): GAGVSQSPSNKVTEKGKDVELRCDPISGHTALYWYRQSLGQGLEFLIYFQGNSAPDKSGLPSDRFSAERTGGSVSTLTIQRTQQEDSAVYLCASSLNQAAVGTQYFGPGTRLLVL.

This sequence joins TRBV7-9 and TRBJ2-3, with D maybe TRBD2 (6 bases). Germline lookup yields CDR1 SEHNR and CDR2 FQNEAQ (reference sequence). V lost 1 base, J lost 0 bases, and 11 bases lay in between. CDR3 size: 16 residues. CDR3 loop: CASSLGAGTSTDTQYF. The DNA of the CDR3 is TGTGCCAGCAGCTTAGGGGCGGGAACTAGCACAGATACGCAGTATTTT.

In this sample, this clonotype turned up a few times. The chain couples TRBV13 to TRBJ2-3; TRBD1 matches 9 bases. Germline V CDR1 and CDR2: PRHDT, FYEKMQ (reference sequence). The CDR3 consists of 16 residues. With V trimmed by 5 bases and J by 4 bases, 10 bases remained unmatched. As DNA, the CDR3 is TGTGCCAGCAGCCAAACGACAGGGGGAGAGGCAGATACGCAGTATTTT. It yields the protein CASSQTTGGEADTQYF.

There are many counts of this clonotype. V and J are TRBV11-2 and TRBJ1-1; D might be TRBD1 (5 bases). V gave up 5 bases and J gave up 7 bases, with 11 bases separating them. Germline CDR1 and CDR2: SGHAT and FQNNGV. The CDR3 loop spans 12 amino acids. CDR3 sequence: CASSLGVFEAFF. Here the CDR3 DNA reads TGTGCCAGCAGCCTGGGGGTTTTTGAAGCTTTCTTT.

The table lists this clonotype with many counts. This chain joins TRBV19 and TRBJ2-2; no reliable D call. From germline, CDR1 is LNHDA and CDR2 SQIVND (reference sequence). Trimming cost V 3 bases and J 4 bases, with 15 bases left between them. The length of the CDR3 is 16 residues. The CDR3 loop reads CASSIAPPGVTGELFF. The CDR3 coding sequence is TGTGCCAGTAGTATTGCCCCCCCCGGTGTCACCGGGGAGCTGTTTTTT.

In its sample, this clonotype was seen many times. The V gene is TRBV20-1, the J gene TRBJ1-2; D not resolved. The CDR3 loop spans 10 amino acids. From germline, CDR1 is DFQATT and CDR2 SNEGSKA (reference sequence). The germline V and J ends were trimmed by 7 bases and 3 bases, with 6 bases remaining between them. CDR3 coding DNA: TGCAGTGTTAAGGACTATGGCTACACCTTC. Residues: CSVKDYGYTF.